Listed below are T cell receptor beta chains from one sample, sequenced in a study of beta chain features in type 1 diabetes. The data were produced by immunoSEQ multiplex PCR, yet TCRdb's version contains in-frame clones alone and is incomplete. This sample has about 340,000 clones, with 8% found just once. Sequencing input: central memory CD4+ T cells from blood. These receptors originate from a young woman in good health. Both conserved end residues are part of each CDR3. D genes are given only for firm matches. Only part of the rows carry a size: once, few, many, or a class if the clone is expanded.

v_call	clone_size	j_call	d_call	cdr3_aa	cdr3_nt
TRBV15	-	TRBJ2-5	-	CATSRERGVGHF	TGTGCCACCAGCAGAGAACGGGGAGTCGGTCACTTC
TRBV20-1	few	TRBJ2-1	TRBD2	CSAQREEQFF	TGCAGTGCCCAGCGGGAGGAGCAGTTCTTC
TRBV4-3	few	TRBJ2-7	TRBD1	CASSQARTGGPWEQYF	TGCGCCAGCAGCCAAGCAAGGACAGGGGGCCCCTGGGAGCAGTACTTC
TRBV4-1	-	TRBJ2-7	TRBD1	CASSQDPLSGTAFYEQYF	TGCGCCAGCAGCCAAGATCCTCTTTCAGGGACAGCCTTCTACGAGCAGTACTTC
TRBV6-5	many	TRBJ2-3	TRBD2	CASTRTSGADTQYF	TGTGCCAGCACCAGGACTAGCGGGGCAGATACGCAGTATTTT
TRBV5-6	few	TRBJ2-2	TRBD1	CASSPGQLNTGELFF	TGTGCCAGCAGCCCGGGACAGTTGAACACCGGGGAGCTGTTTTTT
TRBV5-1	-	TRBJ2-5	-	CASSLAPGIQETQYF	TGCGCCAGCAGCTTGGCCCCGGGGATCCAAGAGACCCAGTACTTC
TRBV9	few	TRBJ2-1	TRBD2	CASSAVASGSTHEQFF	TGTGCCAGCAGCGCAGTGGCTAGCGGGAGTACCCATGAGCAGTTCTTC
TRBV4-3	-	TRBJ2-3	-	CASSQAYADTQYF	TGCGCCAGCAGCCAGGCCTATGCAGATACGCAGTATTTT
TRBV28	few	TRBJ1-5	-	CASRDGGNQPQHF	TGTGCCAGCAGGGATGGTGGAAATCAGCCCCAGCATTTT